The clone carrying this TCR beta chain occurred a few times. Its specificity is unknown. A junction end diverges from the germline sequence, so it may reflect a read error. Germline assignment: CDR1 SNHLY and CDR2 FYNNEI. The CDR3 runs to 11 residues. The source of the sample is a study of OX40 agonist ivuxolimab in advanced cancers. The wider study: Patients were dosed with the agonistic anti-OX40 (CD134) antibody ivuxolimab. Treatment received earlier with anti-PD-1, anti-PD-L1 or anti-CTLA-4 agents was allowed, and less than 45% had some. General study findings and limits: The antigens recognized by the expanded peripheral T cells, that is their antigen specificity, were not determined. Researchers report that CD8+ T cells had, on average, more expanded clones than CD4+.

Sequencing used immunoSEQ multiplex PCR; TCRdb keeps in-frame clones, though not all of them. The sample has approximately 18,000 clones; about 90% are singletons. The receptor comes from an adult with an advanced solid tumor such as melanoma, head and neck, liver or kidney cancer. Sequences were derived from CD4+ or CD8+ T cells sorted from blood, sampled in a trial of the OX40 agonist ivuxolimab. The genes are TRBV2 and TRBJ1-3; D remains unclear. The CDR3, as DNA: TGTGCCAGCAGTGGGGAGTCACCCAGTCATTTT. This codes for CASSGESPSHF.